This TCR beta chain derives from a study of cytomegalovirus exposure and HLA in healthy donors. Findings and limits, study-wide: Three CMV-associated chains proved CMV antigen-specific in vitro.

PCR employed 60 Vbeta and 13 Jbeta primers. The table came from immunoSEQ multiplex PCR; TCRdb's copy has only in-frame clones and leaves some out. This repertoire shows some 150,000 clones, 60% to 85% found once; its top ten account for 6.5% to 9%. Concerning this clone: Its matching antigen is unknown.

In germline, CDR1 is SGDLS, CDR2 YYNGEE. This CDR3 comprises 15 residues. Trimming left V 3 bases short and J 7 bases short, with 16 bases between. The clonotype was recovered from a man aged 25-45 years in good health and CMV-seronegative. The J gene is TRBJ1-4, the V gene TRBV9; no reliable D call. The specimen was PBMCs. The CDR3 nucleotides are TGTGCCAGCAGCGGGCCCCGGGGATTAGGTGAAAAACTGTTTTTT. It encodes CASSGPRGLGEKLFF.